The 20 T cell receptor beta chains below all came from one sample that was sequenced in a study of tumor and adjacent non-tumor tissue in lung cancer. No cell sorting was done before RNA was extracted from the tissue. The normal lung tissue was taken more than 3 cm from the tumor edge. A modified ARM-PCR protocol with three rounds of nested PCR amplified TCRbeta. MiXCR, applied by TCRdb to the multiplex PCR reads, yields one record per CDR3 protein. This sample has about 100,000 distinct CDR3 sequences, with 50% to 70% found just once. The material sequenced was distant non-tumor lung tissue. Receptor source: a man in his thirties or forties with non-small cell lung cancer.

For this clonotype: An end of the junction differs from the germline gene, which may be a read error. The CDR3 coding sequence is TGCAGTGTTAGAGCCAGCGGGCCTTATCAGCCCCAGCATTTT. Translation: CSVRASGPYQPQHF. The chain links TRBV20-1 to TRBJ1-5; D ambiguous. Germline V gives CDR1 DFQATT, CDR2 SNEGSKA (reference sequence). This CDR3 has 14 amino acids.

Regarding this clonotype: A much more abundant neighbour one base away suggests this may be a read error. The chain is built from TRBV5-8 and TRBJ2-5, with 7 bases matching TRBD1. The germline CDR1 and CDR2 sequences are SGHTS and YDEGEE. The CDR3 length is 13 residues. The CDR3 sequence: CDSSQGQKETQYF. The CDR3 DNA follows: TGTGACAGCAGCCAGGGACAGAAAGAGACCCAGTACTTC.

This clonotype was found many times. The chain couples TRBV11-1 to TRBJ2-5; D could derive from TRBD1 or TRBD2 (5 bases each). Trimming removed 5 bases from V and 0 bases from J, with 16 bases in between. The CDR3 totals 16 residues. The germline V gene has CDR1 SGHAT and CDR2 FQDESV (reference sequence). CDR3 sequence: CASSTEGRNYQETQYF. The CDR3 bases are TGTGCCAGCAGCACCGAGGGGCGGAATTACCAAGAGACCCAGTACTTC.

This clonotype has only a few counts. This may come from a read error, since a much larger clone is one base off. The chain joins TRBV10-3 to TRBJ2-3, with D possibly being TRBD1 (6 bases). The germline V gene has CDR1 ENHRY and CDR2 SYGVKD. V lost 7 bases to trimming and J lost 0 bases, with 14 bases between them. This CDR3 is built from 15 residues. The CDR3, as DNA: TGTGCCATCAACGGGACATATTCTAGCACAGATACGCAGTATTTT. Amino acid sequence: CAINGTYSSTDTQYF.

On this clonotype: An end of the junction differs from the germline gene, which may be a read error. Here the CDR3 reads CASSFGMNEQLF. CDR3 nucleotides: TGTGCCAGCAGTTTTGGGATGAATGAGCAGTTATTC. The chain is built from TRBV28 and TRBJ2-1; D not resolved. The CDR3 contains 12 residues. Germline V CDR1 and CDR2: MDHEN, SYDVKM.

As concerns this clonotype: A much larger clonotype is one base distant, so this may be a read error. The chain joins TRBV4-1 to TRBJ1-1; 9 bases align to TRBD1. The CDR3 covers 15 residues. Germline V gene data show CDR1 as MGHRA and CDR2 as YSYEKL. CDR3 sequence: CASSQGQGGGTEALF. DNA for the CDR3: TGCGCCAGCAGCCAAGGACAGGGGGGGGGAACTGAAGCTTTATTT.

A note on this clonotype: The final CDR3 position lacks the conserved phenylalanine or tryptophan, pointing to a likely read error. V is TRBV11-2 and J is TRBJ2-5; D unclear. CDR3 size: 14 residues. Trimming took off 2 bases at V and 5 bases at J, with 12 bases between the two ends. Germline values: CDR1 SGHAT, CDR2 FQNNGV. DNA for the CDR3: TGTGCCAGCAGCTTAATCACGATCCAGGAGACCCAGTACTTA. This codes for CASSLITIQETQYL.

This clonotype was seen a handful of times. At one of its ends the junction is not consistent with the germline gene, which may arise from a read error. V gene TRBV6-5 combines with J gene TRBJ2-5, with D maybe TRBD1 (5 bases). CDR3 size: 12 residues. The germline V gene encodes CDR1 MNHEY and CDR2 SVGAGI. The CDR3 here is CASSFQGETQHF. In nucleotides, the CDR3 is TGTGCCAGCAGTTTCCAGGGTGAGACCCAGCACTTC.

This clonotype was seen many times. The chain combines TRBV11-1 with TRBJ1-1; D unresolved. V lost 9 bases, J lost 4 bases, and 21 bases lay in between. Germline lookup yields CDR1 SGHAT and CDR2 FQDESV (reference sequence). The CDR3 consists of 15 residues. The CDR3 is CARSPETWGGTEAFF. The CDR3 region has the DNA TGTGCCAGGAGCCCCGAGACTTGGGGTGGCACTGAAGCTTTCTTT.

This clonotype was counted ten times or more. The chain combines TRBV29-1 with TRBJ2-2, with D possibly being TRBD1 or TRBD2 (5 bases each). Germline CDR1 and CDR2: SQVTM and ANQGSEA. Trimming stripped 4 bases from V and 0 bases from J, with 6 bases between. The CDR3 sequence is 13 residues long. The CDR3 bases are TGCAGCGTTGGAGGGGCGAACACCGGGGAGCTGTTTTTT. This sequence encodes CSVGGANTGELFF.

Worth noting for this clonotype: An end of the junction differs from the germline gene, which may be a read error. This chain connects TRBV6-2 or TRBV6-3 to TRBJ1-5; a weak D match, TRBD1 (5 bases). The CDR3 loop spans 16 amino acids. The germline CDR1 and CDR2 sequences are MNHEY and SVGEGT. The CDR3 loop reads CVSRLLVQGRNQPQHF. CDR3 bases: TGTGTCAGCAGGCTACTGGTCCAGGGAAGGAATCAGCCCCAGCATTTT.

About this clonotype itself: This clone may be a read error of a much larger clone one base away. The genes are TRBV11-2 and TRBJ2-1; a weak D match, TRBD2 (6 bases). The ends were cut back, 5 bases at V and 8 bases at J, with 19 bases in the middle. Germline values: CDR1 SGHAT, CDR2 FQNNGV. The CDR3 length is 15 residues. CDR3 loop: CASSGPGTANYEQFF. In DNA, the CDR3 is TGTGCCAGCAGCGGCCCGGGGACTGCTAACTATGAGCAGTTCTTC.

On this clonotype itself: A read error may account for a junction end that differs from germline. The chain uses TRBV20-1 and TRBJ2-7, with 8 bases fitting TRBD2. The CDR3 totals 17 residues. Germline V gene sequence: CDR1 DFQATT, CDR2 SNEGSKA (reference sequence). The CDR3 nucleotides are TGCACTGCTAGAGGTGAAAGACTAACGGGGGGGGTCTACGAGCAGTACTTC. This gives the protein CTARGERLTGGVYEQYF.

This chain links TRBV7-9 with TRBJ1-4; D perhaps matches TRBD1 (5 bases). This CDR3 contains 14 residues. V was trimmed by 5 bases and J by 8 bases, leaving 15 bases between them. The germline gives CDR1 SEHNR, CDR2 FQNEAQ (reference sequence). CDR3 in amino acids: CASSPGASGEKLFF. The CDR3 nucleotides read TGTGCCAGCAGCCCCGGGGCCTCGGGAGAAAAACTGTTTTTT.

For this clonotype: The missing conserved phenylalanine or tryptophan at the end of this CDR3 makes a read error likely. This chain connects TRBV6-5 to TRBJ2-2, with 8 bases that match TRBD1. Unmatched junction bases numbered 16, after V lost 6 bases and J lost 10 bases. This CDR3 has 16 amino acids. Germline CDR1 MNHEY, CDR2 SVGAGI. Here the CDR3 DNA reads TGTGCCAGCAGCCCGGACAGGGCCAGCTTTTTCGTGGAGCTGTTTATT. As protein: CASSPDRASFFVELFI.

Of note for this clonotype: Since no conserved phenylalanine or tryptophan closes the CDR3, a read error is the likely cause. The rearrangement uses TRBV20-1 and TRBJ2-1, with a tentative D call TRBD1 (6 bases). V lost 7 bases, J lost 5 bases, and 12 bases lay in between. Germline V gives CDR1 DFQATT, CDR2 SNEGSKA (reference sequence). CDR3 size: 12 residues. CDR3 region: CSVEDSDNEQFL. The DNA of the CDR3 is TGCAGTGTTGAGGACAGTGACAATGAGCAGTTCCTC.

This clonotype occurred many times. CDR3 amino acids: CASSPSETGGLEQYF. The DNA for the CDR3 is TGTGCCAGCAGCCCCTCCGAGACAGGGGGCCTCGAGCAGTACTTC. The chain is built from TRBV6-6 and TRBJ2-7; TRBD1 matches at 10 bases. The trim removed 6 bases at V and 6 bases at J, leaving 11 bases unmatched. CDR3 length: 15 residues. Germline assignment: CDR1 MNHNY and CDR2 SVGAGI (reference sequence).

Comment on this clonotype: Mismatch with germline at one junction end may stem from a read error. The V and J genes are TRBV6-5 and TRBJ2-2; TRBD2 might be the D (5 bases). The germline gives CDR1 MNHEY, CDR2 SVGAGI. The CDR3 runs 14 residues. The DNA for the CDR3 is TGTGCCAGCAGAGGTGGGTGTTCCACCGGGGAGCTGGTTTTT. Its translation is CASRGGCSTGELVF.

Details on this clonotype: This may stem from a read error, because a much larger clone lies one nucleotide away. The DNA of the CDR3 is TGCGTCAGCAGAACACGAAGTTCTATAGGAAAAAACACAGATACGCAGTATTTT. This encodes CVSRTRSSIGKNTDTQYF. This chain uses TRBV10-1 with TRBJ2-3; D gene uncertain. Germline V gives CDR1 WNHNN, CDR2 SYGVQD (reference sequence). This CDR3 comprises 18 residues.

The chain carries TRBV12-3 or TRBV12-4 and TRBJ2-7, with 11 bases lining up with TRBD1. V trimming: 6 bases; J trimming: 4 bases; junction bases outside the gene matches: 5. The CDR3 consists of 14 residues. As DNA, the CDR3 is TGTGCCAGCAGACCTGGGACAGGGGGTTACGAGCAGTACTTC. Protein: CASRPGTGGYEQYF.